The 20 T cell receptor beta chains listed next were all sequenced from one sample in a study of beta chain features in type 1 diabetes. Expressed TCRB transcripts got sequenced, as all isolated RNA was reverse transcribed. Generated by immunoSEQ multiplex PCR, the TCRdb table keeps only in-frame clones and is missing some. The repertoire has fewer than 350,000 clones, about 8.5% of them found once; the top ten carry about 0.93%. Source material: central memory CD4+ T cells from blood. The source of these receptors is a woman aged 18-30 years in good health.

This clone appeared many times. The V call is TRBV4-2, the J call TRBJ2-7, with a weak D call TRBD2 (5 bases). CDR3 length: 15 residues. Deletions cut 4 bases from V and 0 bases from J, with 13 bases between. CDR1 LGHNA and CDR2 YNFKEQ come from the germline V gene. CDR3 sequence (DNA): TGTGCCAGCAGCCGAGAGACTACCAGCTCCTACGAGCAGTACTTC. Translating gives CASSRETTSSYEQYF.

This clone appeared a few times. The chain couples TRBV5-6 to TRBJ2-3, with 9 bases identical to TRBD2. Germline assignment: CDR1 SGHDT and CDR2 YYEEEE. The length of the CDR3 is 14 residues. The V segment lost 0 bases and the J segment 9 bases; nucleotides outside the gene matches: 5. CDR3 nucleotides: TGTGCCAGCAGCTTGGTGACTAGCGGTCACACGCAGTATTTT. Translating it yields CASSLVTSGHTQYF. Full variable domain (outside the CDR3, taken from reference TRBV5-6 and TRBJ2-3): DAGVTQSPTHLIKTRGQQVTLRCSPKSGHDTVSWYQQALGQGPQFIFQYYEEEERQRGNFPDRFSGHQFPNYSSELNVNALLLGDSALYLCASSLVTSGHTQYFGPGTRLTVL.

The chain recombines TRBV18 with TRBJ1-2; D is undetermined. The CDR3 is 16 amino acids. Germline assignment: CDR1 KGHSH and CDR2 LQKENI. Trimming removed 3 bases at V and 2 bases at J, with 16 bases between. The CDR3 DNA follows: TGTGCCAGCTCACCCCTCGTGCGGAGACTGAACTATGGCTACACCTTC. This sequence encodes CASSPLVRRLNYGYTF.

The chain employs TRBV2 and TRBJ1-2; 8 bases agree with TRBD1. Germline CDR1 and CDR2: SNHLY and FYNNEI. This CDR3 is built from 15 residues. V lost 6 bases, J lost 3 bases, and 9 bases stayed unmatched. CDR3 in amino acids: CASRGRQGSYYGYTF. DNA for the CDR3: TGTGCCAGCAGAGGAAGACAGGGGAGTTACTATGGCTACACCTTC. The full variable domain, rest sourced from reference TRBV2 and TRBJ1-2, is EPEVTQTPSHQVTQMGQEVILRCVPISNHLYFYWYRQILGQKVEFLVSFYNNEISEKSEIFDDQFSVERPDGSNFTLKIRSTKLEDSAMYFCASRGRQGSYYGYTFGSGTRLTVV.

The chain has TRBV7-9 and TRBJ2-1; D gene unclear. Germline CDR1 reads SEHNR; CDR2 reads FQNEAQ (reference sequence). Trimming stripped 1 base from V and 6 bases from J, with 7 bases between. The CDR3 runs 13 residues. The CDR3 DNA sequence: TGTGCCAGCAGCTTAGGGGGTCTCAATGAGCAGTTCTTC. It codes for CASSLGGLNEQFF.

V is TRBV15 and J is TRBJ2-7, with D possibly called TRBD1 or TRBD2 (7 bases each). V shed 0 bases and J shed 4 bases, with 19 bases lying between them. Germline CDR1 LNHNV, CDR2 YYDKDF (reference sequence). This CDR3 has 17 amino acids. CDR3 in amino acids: CATSRDAAGGGSYEQYF. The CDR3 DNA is TGTGCCACCAGCAGAGACGCCGCAGGGGGGGGAAGTTACGAGCAGTACTTC. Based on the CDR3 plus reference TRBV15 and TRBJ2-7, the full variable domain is DAMVIQNPRYQVTQFGKPVTLSCSQTLNHNVMYWYQQKSSQAPKLLFHYYDKDFNNEADTPDNFQSRRPNTSFCFLDIRSPGLGDTAMYLCATSRDAAGGGSYEQYFGPGTRLTVT.

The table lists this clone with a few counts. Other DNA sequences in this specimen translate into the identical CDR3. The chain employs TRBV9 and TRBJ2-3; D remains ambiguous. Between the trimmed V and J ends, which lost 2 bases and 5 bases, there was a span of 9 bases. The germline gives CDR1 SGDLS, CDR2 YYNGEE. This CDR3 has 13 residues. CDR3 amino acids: CASSVVSGDTQYF. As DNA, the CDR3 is TGTGCCAGCAGCGTTGTATCCGGAGATACGCAGTATTTT.

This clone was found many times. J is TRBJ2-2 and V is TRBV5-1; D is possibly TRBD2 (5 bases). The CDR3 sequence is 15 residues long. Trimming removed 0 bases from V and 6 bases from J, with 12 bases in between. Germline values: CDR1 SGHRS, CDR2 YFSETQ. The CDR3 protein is CASSLALASPGELFF. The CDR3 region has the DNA TGCGCCAGCAGCTTGGCCCTAGCAAGCCCCGGGGAGCTGTTTTTT.

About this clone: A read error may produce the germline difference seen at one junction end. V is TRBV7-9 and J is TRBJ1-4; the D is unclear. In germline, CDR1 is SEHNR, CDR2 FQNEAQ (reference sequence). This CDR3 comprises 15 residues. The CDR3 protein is CASSLSVGRNEELFF. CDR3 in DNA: TGTGCCAGCAGCTTATCGGTCGGAAGAAATGAAGAACTGTTTTTT.

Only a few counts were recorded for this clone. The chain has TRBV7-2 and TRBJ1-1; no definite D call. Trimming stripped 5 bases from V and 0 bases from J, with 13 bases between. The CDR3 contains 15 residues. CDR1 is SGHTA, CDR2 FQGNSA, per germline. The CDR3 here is CASSPRPMMNTEAFF. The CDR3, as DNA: TGTGCCAGCAGCCCCAGGCCTATGATGAACACTGAAGCTTTCTTT.

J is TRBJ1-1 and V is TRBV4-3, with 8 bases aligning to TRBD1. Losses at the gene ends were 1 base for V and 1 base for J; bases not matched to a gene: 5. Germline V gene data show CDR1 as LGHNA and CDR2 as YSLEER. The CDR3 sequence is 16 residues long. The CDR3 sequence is CASSQVRGQGNTEAFF. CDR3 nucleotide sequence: TGCGCCAGCAGCCAAGTACGCGGACAGGGGAACACTGAAGCTTTCTTT.

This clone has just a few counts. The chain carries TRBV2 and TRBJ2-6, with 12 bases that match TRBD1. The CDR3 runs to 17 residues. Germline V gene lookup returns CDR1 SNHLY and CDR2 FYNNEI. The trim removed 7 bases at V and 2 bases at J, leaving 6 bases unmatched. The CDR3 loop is CASNEGQGAPGANVLTF. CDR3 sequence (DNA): TGTGCCAGCAATGAGGGACAGGGGGCGCCTGGGGCCAACGTCCTGACTTTC.

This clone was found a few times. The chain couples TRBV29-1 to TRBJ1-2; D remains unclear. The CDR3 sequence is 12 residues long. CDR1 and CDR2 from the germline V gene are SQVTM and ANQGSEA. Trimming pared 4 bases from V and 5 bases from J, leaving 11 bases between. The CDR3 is CSVVAEPYGYTF. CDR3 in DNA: TGCAGCGTTGTGGCAGAGCCATATGGCTACACCTTC.

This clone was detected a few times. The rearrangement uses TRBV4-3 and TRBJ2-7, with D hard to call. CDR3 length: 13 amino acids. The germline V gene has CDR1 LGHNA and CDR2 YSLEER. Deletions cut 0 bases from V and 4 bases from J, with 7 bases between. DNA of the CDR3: TGCGCCAGCAGCCAAGATCCAGATTACGAGCAGTACTTC. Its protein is CASSQDPDYEQYF.

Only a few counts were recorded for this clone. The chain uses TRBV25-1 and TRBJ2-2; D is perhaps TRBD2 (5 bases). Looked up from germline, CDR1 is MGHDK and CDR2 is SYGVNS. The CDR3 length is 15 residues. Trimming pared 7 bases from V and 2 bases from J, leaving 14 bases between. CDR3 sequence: CASTPSGFNTGELFF. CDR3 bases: TGTGCCAGCACCCCGTCGGGATTCAACACCGGGGAGCTGTTTTTT. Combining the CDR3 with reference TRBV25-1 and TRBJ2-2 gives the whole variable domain EADIYQTPRYLVIGTGKKITLECSQTMGHDKMYWYQQDPGMELHLIHYSYGVNSTEKGDLSSESTVSRIRTEHFPLTLESARPSHTSQYLCASTPSGFNTGELFFGEGSRLTVL.

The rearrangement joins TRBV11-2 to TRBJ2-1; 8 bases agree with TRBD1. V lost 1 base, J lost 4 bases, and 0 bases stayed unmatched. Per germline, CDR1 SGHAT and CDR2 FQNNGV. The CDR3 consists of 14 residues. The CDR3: CASSLGTGYNEQFF. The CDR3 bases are TGTGCCAGCAGCTTAGGGACAGGGTACAATGAGCAGTTCTTC. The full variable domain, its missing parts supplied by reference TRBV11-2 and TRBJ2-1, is EAGVAQSPRYKIIEKRQSVAFWCNPISGHATLYWYQQILGQGPKLLIQFQNNGVVDDSQLPKDRFSAERLKGVDSTLKIQPAKLEDSAVYLCASSLGTGYNEQFFGPGTRLTVL.

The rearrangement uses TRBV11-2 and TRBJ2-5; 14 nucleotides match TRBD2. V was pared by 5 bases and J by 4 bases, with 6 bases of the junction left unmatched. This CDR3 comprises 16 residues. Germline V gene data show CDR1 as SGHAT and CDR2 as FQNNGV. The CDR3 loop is CASSLTSGGASETQYF. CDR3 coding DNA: TGTGCCAGCAGCCTGACTAGCGGGGGGGCTTCAGAGACCCAGTACTTC.

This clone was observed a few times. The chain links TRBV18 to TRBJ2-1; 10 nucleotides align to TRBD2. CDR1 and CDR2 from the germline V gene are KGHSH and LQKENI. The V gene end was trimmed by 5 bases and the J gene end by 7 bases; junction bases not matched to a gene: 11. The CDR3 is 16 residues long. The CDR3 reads CASSKRIQREGNEQFF. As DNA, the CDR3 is TGTGCCAGCTCAAAGAGAATTCAGCGGGAGGGGAATGAGCAGTTCTTC.

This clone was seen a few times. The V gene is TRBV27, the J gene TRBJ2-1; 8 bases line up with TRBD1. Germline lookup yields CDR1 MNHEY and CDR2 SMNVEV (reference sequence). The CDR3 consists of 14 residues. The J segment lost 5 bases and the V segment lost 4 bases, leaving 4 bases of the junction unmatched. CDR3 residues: CASSSDRGDNEQFF. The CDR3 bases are TGTGCCAGCAGTTCCGACAGGGGTGACAATGAGCAGTTCTTC.

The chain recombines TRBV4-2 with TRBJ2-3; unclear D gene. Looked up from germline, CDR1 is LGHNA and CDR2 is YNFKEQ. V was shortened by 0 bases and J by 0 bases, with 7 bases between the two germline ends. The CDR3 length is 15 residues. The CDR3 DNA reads TGTGCCAGCAGCCAAGATGGTAAAAGCACAGATACGCAGTATTTT. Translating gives CASSQDGKSTDTQYF.